Sequencing of this T cell receptor (beta chain) was carried out in a study of shared clonotypes between healthy human individuals. In the study overall: The study used three CD4 naive, three CD4 memory, two CD8 naive and one CD8 memory plate per donor.

The sample holds a few counts of this clone. Its target is unknown. Subsets obtained from CD4+ cells comprised CD45RA+ naive and CD45RA-negative memory cells. This CDR3 comprises 15 residues. Looked up from germline, CDR1 is MNHEY and CDR2 is SVGAGI. V was clipped by 10 bases and J by 0 bases, with 18 bases between them. The method was immunoSEQ multiplex PCR; TCRdb's version includes in-frame clones alone and lacks a portion of them. There are about 2.4 million clones in the sample; over 85% occur only once, and 0.36% lies in the top ten. Broader study findings: Relative to memory subsets, naive subsets generally showed larger estimated richness. The naive CD4 repertoires of a few donors were compared, and approximately 4.5% of clonotypes were shared.

The sequence came from a man between 18 and 29 years old in good health. Some clones in this sample may be carry-over from other donors' samples. The genes are TRBV6-5 and TRBJ1-1; D not resolved. The sequencing input was naive CD4+ T cells from PBMCs. As for subset: CD45RA+ positively selected. The CDR3 sequence: CATRRAPRMNTEAFF. The CDR3 coding sequence is TGTGCCACCCGGAGGGCCCCTAGGATGAACACTGAAGCTTTCTTT.